Reported below is one TCR beta chain. It has no known antigen specificity. There are no base qualities to consult, and no much larger clone falls within one base. Collaborating institutions collected whole blood in K2EDTA tubes following their own protocols. For TCRbeta analysis, collaborator samples were shipped as frozen whole blood, as isolated PBMCs, or as DNA extracted from either sample type. The record originates from a study of blood T cell repertoires in COVID-19 (TCRdb year 2020). About the investigation overall: Samples from collaborators originated in the United States, Italy and Spain and spanned both the acute and convalescent phases of COVID-19. Subjects who had been exposed to COVID-19, were actively infected with it, or had recovered from it provided the deeply sampled blood TCRbeta repertoires that made up the dataset. Where available, HLA class I and class II types were obtained from metadata supplied by the sample provider rather than from assay-based typing. The prospective study material was composed of cDNA or gDNA derived from T cells, B-cell-depleted T cells, or PBMCs. The samples were drawn from two sources: the first 160 participants of the ongoing ImmuneRACE study, and 1,254 subjects contributed by 6 global collaborators. Nearly every sample came with metadata listing a de-identified subject ID, COVID-19 status, age in years and sex. A freely available public database, intended as a resource for researchers studying the immune response to SARS-CoV-2, is where the repertoires were released.

V lost 3 bases and J lost 6 bases, and the count of bases not matched to a germline gene is 7. Based on the germline V gene (reference sequence), the CDR1 and CDR2 sequences are DFQATT and SNEGSKA. The CDR3 covers 13 residues, taking in both the cysteine and the phenylalanine. The only DNA kept is the CDR3, 39 bases in frame from the first base. TCRbeta CDR3 regions were amplified from genomic DNA using the immunoSEQ Assay, a bias-controlled multiplex PCR. As for the original processing: Nucleated cell counts per sample were estimated from amplification of reference gene primers within the assay. Sequence reads were collapsed and filtered to measure the absolute abundance of every unique TCRbeta CDR3 rearrangement. For each sample, productive Simpson clonality was calculated as the square root of Simpson's diversity index across productive rearrangements. Sourced from immuneACCESS, this table was stored by TCRdb with only in-frame sequences that have V and J called. A share of the clones is absent; for the studies checked, an unresolved V gene accounts for under half, and the remainder has no known explanation. That table gives V, J and clone size, and the DNA gave D and trimming. Counted in this sample were 200,000 to 300,000 clones; 70% to 85% of them appeared once. The ten biggest clones cover 1.5% to 2% of the sample.

General conclusions and limits of the study: The amount of clinical and demographic metadata varied by source and participant and was provided uncurated.

The sample taken for sequencing was peripheral blood. In this chain, TRBV20-1 is recombined with TRBJ1-1; 7 nucleotides in the junction match TRBD1. The TCR sequence derives from a woman older than 75 with acute or convalescent COVID-19. The nucleotide sequence is TGCAGTGCTAGTAGACAGGGTGGGGCTGAAGCTTTCTTT. Its coded protein is CSASRQGGAEAFF.